This passage covers 5 T cell receptor beta chains from one sample sequenced in a study of blood T cell repertoires in COVID-19 (dated by TCRdb to the early 2020s). Libraries were constructed by the immunoSEQ multiplex PCR assay. The source is immuneACCESS, and TCRdb retained only in-frame sequences with V and J called. Part of the clones is not carried over; for the studies checked, unresolved V genes explain less than half of this, and the remainder is unexplained. Counted in this sample were roughly 310,000 clones; more than 90% of them appeared once. The ten biggest clones cover 2% to 3% of the sample. Sequencing was performed on PBMCs or T cells enriched from blood (not recorded which). The receptors here all came from a man between 60 and 75 years old who had recovered from COVID-19.

J is TRBJ1-3 and V is TRBV9; 7 bases are shared with TRBD1. CDR1 is SGDLS, CDR2 YYNGEE, per germline. The V segment lost 4 bases and the J segment 0 bases; nucleotides outside the gene matches: 10. The CDR3 consists of 17 residues. CDR3 DNA sequence: TGTGCCAGCAGCACCCAACAGGGGACGCCCTCTGGAAACACCATATATTTT. Protein product: CASSTQQGTPSGNTIYF.

This clone was counted between two and nine times. The chain couples TRBV7-9 to TRBJ1-1; D is unclear. The germline V gene has CDR1 SEHNR and CDR2 FQNEAQ (reference sequence). V shed 0 bases and J shed 2 bases, with 7 bases lying between them. This CDR3 region has 14 residues. In DNA form, the CDR3 reads TGTGCCAGCAGCTTAGCTCGGGTTAACACTGAAGCTTTCTTT. Translated, it gives CASSLARVNTEAFF.

V is TRBV10-3 and J is TRBJ1-1, with TRBD1 identical over 7 bases. The junction had 12 bases not matched to a gene; V was cut back by 10 bases and J by 4 bases. The CDR3 is made up of 14 amino acids. Germline V gives CDR1 ENHRY, CDR2 SYGVKD. In DNA form, the CDR3 reads TGTGCCACACAGCGGCAGGGGGTTGGCACTGAAGCTTTCTTT. Its protein is CATQRQGVGTEAFF.

The CDR3 loop is CASSVGGNGETQYF. CDR3 nucleotide sequence: TGTGCCAGCAGCGTAGGAGGGAATGGAGAGACCCAGTACTTC. This sequence joins TRBV9 and TRBJ2-5; D might be TRBD2 (5 bases). V shed 0 bases and J shed 4 bases, with 10 bases lying between them. CDR3 length: 14 residues. CDR1 SGDLS and CDR2 YYNGEE come from the germline V gene.

This chain connects TRBV27 to TRBJ2-7; 7 bases align to TRBD1. Germline values: CDR1 MNHEY, CDR2 SMNVEV (reference sequence). This CDR3 is 14 amino acids long. V dropped 5 bases and J dropped 6; count of bases not matched to a gene: 10. CDR3 nucleotide sequence: TGTGCCAGCAGTACGCGACAGGGAAGCCTCGAGCAGTACTTC. It encodes CASSTRQGSLEQYF.